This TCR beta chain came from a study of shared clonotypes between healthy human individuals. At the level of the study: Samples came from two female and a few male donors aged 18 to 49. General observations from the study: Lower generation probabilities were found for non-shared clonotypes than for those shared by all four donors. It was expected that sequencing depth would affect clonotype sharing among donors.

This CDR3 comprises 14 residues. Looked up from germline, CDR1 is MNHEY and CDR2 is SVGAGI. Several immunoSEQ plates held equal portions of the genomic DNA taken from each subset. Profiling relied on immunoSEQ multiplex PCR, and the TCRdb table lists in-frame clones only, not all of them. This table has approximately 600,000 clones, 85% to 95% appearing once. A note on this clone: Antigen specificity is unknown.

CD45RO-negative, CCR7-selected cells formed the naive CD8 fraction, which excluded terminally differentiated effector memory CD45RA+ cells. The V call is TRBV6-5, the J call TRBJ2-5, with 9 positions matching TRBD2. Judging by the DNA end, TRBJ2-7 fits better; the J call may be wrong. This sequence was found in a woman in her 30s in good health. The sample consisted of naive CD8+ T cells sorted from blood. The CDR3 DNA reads TGTGCCAGCAGTTCCATAGCGGGAGCCAACGAGCAGTACTTC. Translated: CASSSIAGANEQYF.